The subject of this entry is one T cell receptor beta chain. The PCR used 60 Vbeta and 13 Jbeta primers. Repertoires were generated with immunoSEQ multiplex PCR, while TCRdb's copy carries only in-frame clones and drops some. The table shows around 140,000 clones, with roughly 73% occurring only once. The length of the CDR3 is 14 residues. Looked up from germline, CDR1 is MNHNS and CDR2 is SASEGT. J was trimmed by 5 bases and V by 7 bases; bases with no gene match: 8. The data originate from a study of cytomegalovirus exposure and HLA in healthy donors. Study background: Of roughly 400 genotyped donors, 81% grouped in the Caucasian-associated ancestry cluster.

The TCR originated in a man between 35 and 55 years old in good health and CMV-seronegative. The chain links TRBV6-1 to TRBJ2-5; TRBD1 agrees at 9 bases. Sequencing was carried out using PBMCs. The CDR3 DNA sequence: TGTGCCAGCACTCTGGACAGGGGCTTTGAGACCCAGTACTTC. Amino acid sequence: CASTLDRGFETQYF.